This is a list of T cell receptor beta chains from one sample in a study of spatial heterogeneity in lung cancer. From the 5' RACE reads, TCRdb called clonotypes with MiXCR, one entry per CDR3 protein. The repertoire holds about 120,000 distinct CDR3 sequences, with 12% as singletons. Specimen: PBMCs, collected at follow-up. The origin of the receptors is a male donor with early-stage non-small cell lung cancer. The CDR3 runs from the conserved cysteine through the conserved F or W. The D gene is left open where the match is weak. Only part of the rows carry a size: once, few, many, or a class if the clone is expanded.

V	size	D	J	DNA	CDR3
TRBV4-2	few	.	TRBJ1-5	TGTGCCAGCAGCCAAGAGTACGGGGGAGGCAATCAGCCCCAGCATTTT	CASSQEYGGGNQPQHF
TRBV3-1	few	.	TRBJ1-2	TGTGCCAGCAGCCAAGATGCGGCCAGGGTTTATGGCTACACCTTC	CASSQDAARVYGYTF
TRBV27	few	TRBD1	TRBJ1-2	TGTGCCAGCAGTCCGACACAGGGGAGATATGGCTACACCTTC	CASSPTQGRYGYTF
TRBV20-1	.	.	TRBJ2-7	TGCAGTGCTAGATCAAGGAACTACGAGCAGTACTTC	CSARSRNYEQYF
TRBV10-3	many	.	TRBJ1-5	TGTGCCATCAGGTTAAACGGCAATCAGCCCCAGCATTTT	CAIRLNGNQPQHF
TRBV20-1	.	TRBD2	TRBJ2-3	TGCAGTGCTACAGCAGCGGGGGTGAGCATAGATACGCAGTATTTT	CSATAAGVSIDTQYF
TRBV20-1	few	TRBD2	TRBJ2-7	TGCAGTGCTAGAGATCCAAGCGGGGGGGCTAATAGACGGCCCTACGAGCAGTACTTC	CSARDPSGGANRRPYEQYF
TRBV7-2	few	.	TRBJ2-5	TGTGCCAGCAGCTCAATAAATATGGAGACCCAGTACTTC	CASSSINMETQYF
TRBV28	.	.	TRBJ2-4	TGTGCCAGCAGCCCACATCCGCTAGCCAAAAACATTCAGTACTTC	CASSPHPLAKNIQYF
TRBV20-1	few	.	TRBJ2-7	TGCAGTGCTATATCGGACAGCGGCTCTCCTTACGAGCAGTACTTC	CSAISDSGSPYEQYF
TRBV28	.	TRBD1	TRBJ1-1	TGTGCCAGCAGTTTATCGGGACAGGGTGACACTGAAGCTTTCTTT	CASSLSGQGDTEAFF
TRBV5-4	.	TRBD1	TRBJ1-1	TGTGCCAGCAGCTTAGGGACAGGCCCGAGGGCTGAAGCTTTCTTT	CASSLGTGPRAEAFF
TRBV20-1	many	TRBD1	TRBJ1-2	TGCAGTGCTAGAGATTTGACAGGGAGCTATGGCTACACCTTC	CSARDLTGSYGYTF
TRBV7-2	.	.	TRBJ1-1	TGTGCCAGCAGCGCGACCAGGGACAACACTGAAGCTTTCTTT	CASSATRDNTEAFF
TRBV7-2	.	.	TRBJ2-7	TGTGCCAGCAGACCTAACGGGGGCCATAGCCCCCCATACGAGCAGTACTTC	CASRPNGGHSPPYEQYF
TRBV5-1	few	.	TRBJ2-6	TGCGCCAGCAGCTTATCGGCCTTCCCGGGTGGGGCCAACGTCCTGACTTTC	CASSLSAFPGGANVLTF
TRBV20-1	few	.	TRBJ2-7	TGCAGTGCTAGGGGAAGGGTACACGAGCAGTACTTC	CSARGRVHEQYF
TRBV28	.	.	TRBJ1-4	TGTGCCAGCGGTCAAAGGAGATTGGCAACTAATGAAAAACTGTTTTTT	CASGQRRLATNEKLFF